This T cell receptor beta chain was retrieved from a study of shared clonotypes between healthy human individuals. Whole-study findings and limits: Researchers sampled blood only, noting tissue repertoires likely differ.

V was clipped by 5 bases and J by 2 bases, with 7 bases between them. CDR3 size: 12 residues. Per the germline V gene, CDR1 is SEHNR and CDR2 is FQNEAQ (reference sequence). Naive CD45RA+ and memory CD45RA-negative subsets were split from CD4+ cells. A remark on this clone: As yet, its antigen is unknown. Other DNA sequences in the sample encode the same CDR3.

Sequencing was performed with immunoSEQ multiplex PCR; in TCRdb, only in-frame clones are kept and a portion is missing. The sample yields millions of clones, roughly 93% seen once. The V call is TRBV7-9, the J call TRBJ2-7; D uncertain. The sequence was collected from a man in his late teens or twenties in good health. Some clones in this sample may be carry-over from other donors' samples. The specimen was naive CD4+ T cells from PBMCs. Subset denoted: CD45RA+ positively selected. For the CDR3, the DNA is TGTGCCAGCAGCCCTCGTACCTACGAGCAGTACTTC. Its translation is CASSPRTYEQYF.